Each of the 8 T cell receptor beta chains below was sequenced from the same sample in a study of beta chain features in type 1 diabetes. Of the isolated RNA, all was reverse transcribed, and so the sequenced material was expressed TCRB transcripts. Here immunoSEQ multiplex PCR was the method, and the copy in TCRdb shows in-frame clones only, minus some. Counted here are 150,000 to 200,000 clones, 50% to 70% occurring once; the ten biggest clones make up about 0.089%. No antigens are known for them. General study points: Type 1 diabetes patients showed a moderate but significant shortening of TCRB CDR3s in all four CD4+ subsets.

The source material was naive CD4+ T cells from blood. These receptors were taken from a man aged 25-45 years with type 1 diabetes.

The chain recombines TRBV11-2 with TRBJ2-7, with a tentative D call TRBD2 (5 bases). Germline loops: CDR1 SGHAT, CDR2 FQNNGV. V lost 4 bases to trimming and J lost 6 bases, with 13 bases between them. CDR3 length: 13 residues. As DNA, the CDR3 is TGTGCCAGCAGCTCGGACTGGTTCTCCGAGCAGTACTTC. Translating gives CASSSDWFSEQYF. Variable domain in full (rest from reference TRBV11-2 and TRBJ2-7): EAGVAQSPRYKIIEKRQSVAFWCNPISGHATLYWYQQILGQGPKLLIQFQNNGVVDDSQLPKDRFSAERLKGVDSTLKIQPAKLEDSAVYLCASSSDWFSEQYFGPGTRLTVT.

The J gene is TRBJ1-2, the V gene TRBV5-1, with a tentative D call TRBD1 (6 bases). This CDR3 has 14 residues. Between the trimmed V and J ends, which lost 0 bases and 1 base, there was a span of 7 bases. Germline lookup yields CDR1 SGHRS and CDR2 YFSETQ. Written as DNA, the CDR3 is TGCGCCAGCAGCTTGGGGACAGTTAACTATGGCTACACCTTC. Amino acid sequence: CASSLGTVNYGYTF.

The J gene is TRBJ2-1, the V gene TRBV21-1; the D segment call TRBD1 is taken from the table without a DNA check. TRBV21-1 is a documented pseudogene. This CDR3 is built from 16 residues. CDR3 loop: CASSKDGGGMYNEQFF. The DNA for the CDR3 is TGTGCCAGCAGCAAAGACGGAGGGGGCATGTACAATGAGCAGTTCTTC.

This clone was found a few times. Other DNA sequences in this sample translate to the same CDR3. This chain uses TRBV7-2 with TRBJ2-7; 8 positions agree with TRBD2. This CDR3 is 14 amino acids long. With V trimmed by 2 bases and J by 2 bases, 2 bases remained unmatched. The germline V gene has CDR1 SGHTA and CDR2 FQGNSA. The CDR3 sequence is CASSLSGGTYEQYF. In DNA form, the CDR3 reads TGTGCCAGCAGCTTAAGCGGGGGCACCTACGAGCAGTACTTC.

This clone was seen only a few times. This rearrangement joins TRBV15 to TRBJ2-1; a weak D match, TRBD1 (6 bases). The CDR3 loop spans 13 amino acids. V gave up 7 bases and J gave up 7 bases, with 14 bases separating them. Germline CDR1 and CDR2: LNHNV and YYDKDF (reference sequence). As DNA, the CDR3 is TGTGCCACCATGACAGGCAGGGGAAATGAGCAGTTCTTC. Translated, it gives CATMTGRGNEQFF.

The chain is built from TRBV7-6 and TRBJ2-7; 7 nucleotides line up with TRBD1. V was pared by 0 bases and J by 1 base, with 3 bases of the junction left unmatched. Germline V gives CDR1 SGHVS, CDR2 FNYEAQ. CDR3 length equals 15 residues. This CDR3 reads CASSLAPGQSYEQYF. Here the CDR3 DNA reads TGTGCCAGCAGCTTAGCTCCGGGACAGTCCTACGAGCAGTACTTC.

V usage is TRBV11-2 and J usage is TRBJ2-7; tentatively, D is TRBD2 (6 bases). The V and J ends lost 5 bases and 3 bases respectively, with 17 bases between them. Germline V gene sequence: CDR1 SGHAT, CDR2 FQNNGV. The CDR3 spans 15 residues. The CDR3 coding sequence is TGTGCCAGCAGCAGTTCCCCGGGACTCCACTACGAGCAGTACTTC. Its translation: CASSSSPGLHYEQYF.

This chain joins TRBV28 and TRBJ1-5; maybe TRBD1 (6 bases). In germline, CDR1 is MDHEN, CDR2 SYDVKM. The CDR3 runs to 16 residues. The V gene lost 4 bases and the J gene lost 0 bases, with 13 bases spanning the gap. CDR3 sequence (DNA): TGTGCCAGCAGTTCGGGACAACTCTATAGCAATCAGCCCCAGCATTTT. Translation gives CASSSGQLYSNQPQHF.